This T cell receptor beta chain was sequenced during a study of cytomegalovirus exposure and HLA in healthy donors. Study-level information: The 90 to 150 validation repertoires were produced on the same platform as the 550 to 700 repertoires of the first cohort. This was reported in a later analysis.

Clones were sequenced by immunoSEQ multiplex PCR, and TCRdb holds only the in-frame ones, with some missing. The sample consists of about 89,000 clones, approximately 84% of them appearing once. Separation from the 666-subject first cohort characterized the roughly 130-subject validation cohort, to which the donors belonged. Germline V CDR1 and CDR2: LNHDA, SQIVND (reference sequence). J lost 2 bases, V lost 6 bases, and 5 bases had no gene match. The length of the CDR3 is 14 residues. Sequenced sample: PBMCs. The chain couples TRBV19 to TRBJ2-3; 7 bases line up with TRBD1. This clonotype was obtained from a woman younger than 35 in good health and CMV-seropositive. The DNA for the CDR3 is TGTGCCAGTAGGTGGGACAGTCTCACAGATACGCAGTATTTT. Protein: CASRWDSLTDTQYF.